This TCR beta chain was observed in a study of T cells in Graves' hyperthyroidism and ophthalmopathy. Using RNA transcripts as the source, TCR beta CDR3 regions were amplified. The primer set for the first-round RT-PCR of the TCR CDR3 was HTBI. TCRdb reprocessed the multiplex PCR reads with MiXCR, giving one entry per CDR3 protein. This sample yields 660,000 or so distinct CDR3 sequences, of which less than 25% are seen a single time; 34% belongs to the top ten. The CDR3 runs to 13 residues. The V end lost 2 bases, the J end lost 7 bases, and 9 bases lay between the germline ends. The germline V gene encodes CDR1 LNHDA and CDR2 SQIVND (reference sequence).

V usage is TRBV19 and J usage is TRBJ1-5; D perhaps matches TRBD1 (5 bases). The sequenced material came from blood. The source is a man aged 30 to 39 with Graves' ophthalmopathy. The CDR3 here is CASSIQGGQPQHF. CDR3 nucleotide sequence: TGTGCCAGTAGTATACAGGGAGGACAGCCCCAGCATTTT. The full variable domain, its missing parts supplied by reference TRBV19 and TRBJ1-5, is DGGITQSPKYLFRKEGQNVTLSCEQNLNHDAMYWYRQDPGQGLRLIYYSQIVNDFQKGDIAEGYSVSREKKESFPLTVTSAQKNPTAFYLCASSIQGGQPQHFGDGTRLSIL.